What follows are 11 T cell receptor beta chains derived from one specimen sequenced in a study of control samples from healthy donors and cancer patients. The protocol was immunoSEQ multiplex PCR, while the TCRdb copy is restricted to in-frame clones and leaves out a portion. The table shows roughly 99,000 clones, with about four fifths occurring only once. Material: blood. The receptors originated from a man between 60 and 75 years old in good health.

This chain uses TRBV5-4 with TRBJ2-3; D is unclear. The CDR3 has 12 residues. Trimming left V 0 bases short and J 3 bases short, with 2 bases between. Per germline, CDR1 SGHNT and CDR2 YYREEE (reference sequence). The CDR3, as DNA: TGTGCCAGCAGCTTGGCAACAGATACGCAGTATTTT. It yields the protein CASSLATDTQYF.

DNA for the CDR3: TGTGCCAGCAGCCAAACCGGGACGGGGTTTGAAGCTTTCTTT. This codes for CASSQTGTGFEAFF. The chain uses TRBV11-2 and TRBJ1-1, with D perhaps matching TRBD1 (5 bases). The germline V gene has CDR1 SGHAT and CDR2 FQNNGV. CDR3 length equals 14 residues. The ends were cut back, 5 bases at V and 7 bases at J, with 17 bases in the middle.

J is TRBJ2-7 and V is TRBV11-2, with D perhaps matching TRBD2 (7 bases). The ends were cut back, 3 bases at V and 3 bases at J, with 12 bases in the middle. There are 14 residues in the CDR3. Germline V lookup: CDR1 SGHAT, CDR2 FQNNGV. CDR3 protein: CASSLGGHYYEQYF. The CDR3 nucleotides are TGTGCCAGCAGCTTGGGGGGGCATTACTACGAGCAGTACTTC.

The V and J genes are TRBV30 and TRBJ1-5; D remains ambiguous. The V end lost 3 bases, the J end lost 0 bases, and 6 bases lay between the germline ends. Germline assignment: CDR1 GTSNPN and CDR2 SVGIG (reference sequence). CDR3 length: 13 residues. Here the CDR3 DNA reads TGTGCCTGGAGGGTGGATAGCAATCAGCCCCAGCATTTT. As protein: CAWRVDSNQPQHF. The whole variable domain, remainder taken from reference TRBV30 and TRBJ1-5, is SQTIHQWPATLVQPVGSPLSLECTVEGTSNPNLYWYRQAAGRGLQLLFYSVGIGQISSEVPQNLSASRPQDRQFILSSKKLLLSDSGFYLCAWRVDSNQPQHFGDGTRLSIL.

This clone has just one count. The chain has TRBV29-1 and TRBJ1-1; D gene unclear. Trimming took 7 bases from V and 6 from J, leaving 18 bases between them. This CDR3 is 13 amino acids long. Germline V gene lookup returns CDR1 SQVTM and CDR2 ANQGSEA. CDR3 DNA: TGCAGCGCACAACAGCTCATGCAGGCTGAAGCTTTCTTT. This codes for CSAQQLMQAEAFF.

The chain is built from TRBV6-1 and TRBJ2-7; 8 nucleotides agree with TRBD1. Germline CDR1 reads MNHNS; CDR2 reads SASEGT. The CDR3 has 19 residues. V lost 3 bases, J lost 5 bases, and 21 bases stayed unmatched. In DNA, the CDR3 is TGTGCCAGCAGTGAGTTACGCCCCCCTACCGTAAGACAGGGGAACGAGCAGTACTTC. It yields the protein CASSELRPPTVRQGNEQYF.

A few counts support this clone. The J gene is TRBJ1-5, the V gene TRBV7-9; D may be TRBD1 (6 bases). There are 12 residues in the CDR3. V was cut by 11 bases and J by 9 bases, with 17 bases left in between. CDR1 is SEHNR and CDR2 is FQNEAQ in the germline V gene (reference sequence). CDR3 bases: TGTGCCGTCCCGAGGGGGGATGGGCCCCAGCATTTT. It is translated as CAVPRGDGPQHF.

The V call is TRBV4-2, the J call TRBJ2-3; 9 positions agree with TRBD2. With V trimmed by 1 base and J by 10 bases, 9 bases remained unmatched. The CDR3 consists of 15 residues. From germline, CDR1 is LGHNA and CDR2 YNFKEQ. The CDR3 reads CASSQGVGSGGPQYF. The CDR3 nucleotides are TGTGCCAGCAGCCAAGGGGTTGGGAGCGGGGGGCCGCAGTATTTT.

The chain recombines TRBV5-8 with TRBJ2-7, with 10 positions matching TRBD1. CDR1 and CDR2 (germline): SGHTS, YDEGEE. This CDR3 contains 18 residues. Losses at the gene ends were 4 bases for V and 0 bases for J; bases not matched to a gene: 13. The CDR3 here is CASSPQRTGGVSSYEQYF. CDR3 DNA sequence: TGTGCCAGCAGCCCGCAACGGACAGGGGGTGTGAGCTCCTACGAGCAGTACTTC.

The CDR3 DNA reads as TGTGCCTGGAGATTACAGTCCTACGAGCAGTACTTC. Its protein product is CAWRLQSYEQYF. This chain connects TRBV30 to TRBJ2-7; no clear D. The germline gives CDR1 GTSNPN, CDR2 SVGIG (reference sequence). The length of the CDR3 is 12 residues. The V end lost 3 bases, the J end lost 1 base, and 7 bases lay between the germline ends.

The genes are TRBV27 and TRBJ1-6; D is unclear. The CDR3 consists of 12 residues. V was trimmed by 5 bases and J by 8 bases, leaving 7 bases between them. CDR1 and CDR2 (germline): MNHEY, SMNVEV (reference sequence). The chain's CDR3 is CASSQTDSPLHF. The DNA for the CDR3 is TGTGCCAGCAGTCAAACAGATTCACCCCTCCACTTT.